The sequence of this T cell receptor (beta chain) was determined in a study of cytomegalovirus exposure and HLA in healthy donors. This CDR3 is built from 13 residues. V shed 8 bases and J shed 4 bases, with 12 bases lying between them. Germline CDR1 and CDR2: SNHLY and FYNNEI. The PCR made use of 60 Vbeta and 13 Jbeta primers. TCRdb's copy holds only in-frame clones and misses some; the assay was immunoSEQ multiplex PCR. This repertoire shows about 160,000 clones, approximately 85% found once; its top ten account for roughly 10%. The clonotype comes from a man in his fifties or sixties in good health and CMV-seropositive. V and J are TRBV2 and TRBJ2-1, with D maybe TRBD1 (6 bases). The specimen was PBMCs. This CDR3 reads CASGAGEYNEQFF. The CDR3 DNA is TGTGCCAGCGGCGCAGGGGAATACAATGAGCAGTTCTTC.